This T cell receptor (beta chain) was identified in a study of CD8 T cells in ankylosing spondylitis (dated by TCRdb to 2016 to 2017). For the study in its entirety: To find TCR variants linked to disease, the study profiled T cell receptor beta repertoires in ankylosing spondylitis patients and healthy donors. Peripheral blood was sampled, and synovial fluid was additionally collected from ankylosing spondylitis patients. The full study cohort was made up of 25 ankylosing spondylitis patients and 95 to 130 healthy donors. The full study reports these points: A CD8+ phenotype was shown by the disease-linked clones, which were found at relatively low frequencies in peripheral blood. Some of the motif variants had been reported before in the synovial fluid and blood of reactive arthritis patients, a finding that suggests common disease-initiation mechanisms. Blood from ankylosing spondylitis patients appeared to be characterized by a TCR beta motif composed of 7 to 9 highly homologous amino acid variants. Significant enrichment of the disease-linked clones was reported in matched synovial fluid samples from ankylosing spondylitis patients.

Including the terminal cysteine and phenylalanine, the CDR3 comprises 14 residues. CDR3 DNA is the only sequence kept; it has 42 bases, read in frame from the first base. From a lookup of the germline V gene, CDR1 and CDR2 are SGHRS and YFSETQ. V sheds 4 bases and J sheds 8 bases, leaving 16 bases between their ends. Ten or more counts support this clonotype. What antigen it recognizes has not been identified. The sample holds no much larger clone one base away, and base qualities are not on file. Sequencing relied on an Illumina HiSeq 2500. TCR beta libraries were prepared by quantitative 5'-RACE with molecular barcodes. Processing in the source paper ran as follows. A new computational method based on a probabilistic model of VDJ rearrangement was used to identify disease-linked TCR variants. Using fastp trimming at Q25 and MiXCR clonotype assembly, TCRdb reanalyzed the public sequencing data and kept in-frame beta chains. Every entry covers one CDR3 protein and lists the most common genes and DNA from its rows. TCRdb's processing, not the authors' own work, is the source of the V and J calls. Within this sample are under 250,000 distinct CDR3 sequences, with roughly a tenth of them counted one time only. The top ten clones comprise 2.6% of the sample.

The V and J genes are TRBV5-1 and TRBJ2-1; the D call is possibly TRBD1 or TRBD2, each sharing 6 bases. This clonotype was obtained from a male donor with ankylosing spondylitis or in good health (not recorded which). Sequencing used blood, either unsorted or a sorted T cell fraction (not recorded which). The CDR3 has the sequence CASSGRRGSDEQFF. The nucleotide sequence reads as follows: TGCGCCAGCAGCGGCCGGAGGGGGTCCGATGAGCAGTTCTTC.